The T cell receptor beta chain under discussion was sequenced for a study of graft-versus-host responses after intestinal transplantation. Study-wide context: Grafts that recipients had were multivisceral, liver-intestinal, or isolated intestinal transplants. Points from the study as a whole: Peak GvH clone levels in circulation were associated with early post-transplant HvG declines. In patients with graft-donor T cell macrochimerism, allograft graft-versus-host to host-versus-graft clonal ratios were high.

For this clone: Its antigen is not known.

This CDR3 contains 14 residues. Germline CDR1 reads SGHTA; CDR2 reads FQGTGA. The V end lost 4 bases, the J end lost 6 bases, and 15 bases lay between the germline ends. This table comes from immunoSEQ multiplex PCR, and its TCRdb copy is limited to in-frame clones, with some not included. The repertoire holds 40,000 to 45,000 clones, about 90% seen once, with roughly 2.5% in the top ten. The V and J genes are TRBV7-3 and TRBJ1-1; maybe TRBD1 (5 bases). The TCR was taken from a human patient who received an intestinal transplant, so some T cells may come from the graft donor. The sample in question was PBMCs, obtained approximately 310 days after intestinal transplant. Here the CDR3 DNA reads TGTGCCAGCAGCTCCCAGGGTCTTGGGGCTGAAGCTTTCTTT. Translated: CASSSQGLGAEAFF.